The 16 T cell receptor beta chains below come from one sample, sequenced in a study of OX40 agonist ivuxolimab in advanced cancers. Libraries were prepared through the immunoSEQ multiplex PCR assay. In TCRdb, the immuneACCESS table is reduced to in-frame sequences with V and J assigned. These tables do not hold every clone; where another copy was compared, an unresolved V gene accounts for under half, and the others remain unexplained. This sample is represented by about 83,000 clones; 75% to 95% of them were singletons. The top ten hold about 7.6% of the sample. The sequencing here drew on CD4+ or CD8+ T cells sorted from blood, taken in a trial of the OX40 agonist ivuxolimab. Source of these receptors: an adult with an advanced solid tumor such as melanoma, head and neck, liver or kidney cancer.

The chain uses TRBV19 and TRBJ1-1; a possible D gene is TRBD1 (6 bases). Germline V lookup: CDR1 LNHDA, CDR2 SQIVND (reference sequence). The V gene lost 3 bases and the J gene lost 6 bases, with 11 bases spanning the gap. CDR3 length equals 13 residues. The CDR3 DNA reads as TGTGCCAGTAGTATTAGCAGGGGCGCTGAAGCTTTCTTT. It is translated as CASSISRGAEAFF.

The rearrangement joins TRBV6-5 to TRBJ1-6; D perhaps matches TRBD1 (6 bases). V lost 3 bases, J lost 2 bases, and 8 bases lay in between. Germline CDR1 reads MNHEY; CDR2 reads SVGAGI. CDR3 size: 15 residues. The CDR3 is CASSYRGAYNSPLHF. The CDR3 bases are TGTGCCAGCAGTTATAGGGGGGCCTATAATTCACCCCTCCACTTT.

This chain connects TRBV19 to TRBJ2-1, with 10 bases lining up with TRBD2. V trimming: 3 bases; J trimming: 6 bases; junction bases outside the gene matches: 5. Germline CDR1 reads LNHDA; CDR2 reads SQIVND (reference sequence). The CDR3 is 15 residues long. CDR3 sequence (DNA): TGTGCCAGTAGTATCCTAGCGGGAGTCTCCAATGAGCAGTTCTTC. As protein: CASSILAGVSNEQFF.

V and J are TRBV5-6 and TRBJ2-2; the D gene is possibly TRBD2 (5 bases). From germline, CDR1 is SGHDT and CDR2 YYEEEE. V was pared by 4 bases and J by 5 bases, with 6 bases between. The CDR3 is 12 amino acids. CDR3 sequence reads: CASSRGTGELFF. CDR3 bases: TGTGCCAGCAGCCGGGGTACCGGGGAGCTGTTTTTT.

V usage is TRBV9 and J usage is TRBJ2-1; TRBD2 aligns across 8 bases. V was clipped by 0 bases and J by 5 bases; unmatched bases: 7. Germline V lookup: CDR1 SGDLS, CDR2 YYNGEE. The CDR3 has 16 residues. CDR3: CASSVGSGTRDNEQFF. The CDR3, as DNA: TGTGCCAGCAGCGTAGGCTCCGGGACTAGAGACAATGAGCAGTTCTTC.

In this sample, this clone is medium-sized. The genes are TRBV2 and TRBJ2-7; D is undetermined. The CDR3 consists of 13 residues. V was cut by 3 bases and J by 3 bases, with 9 bases left in between. In germline, CDR1 is SNHLY, CDR2 FYNNEI. The CDR3 nucleotides are TGTGCCAGCAGTGATAGGCACAGCTACGAGCAGTACGTC. The encoded protein is CASSDRHSYEQYV.

J is TRBJ2-2 and V is TRBV4-1; D gene ambiguous. The CDR3 is 13 amino acids. Germline CDR1 is MGHRA and CDR2 is YSYEKL. Trimming removed 0 bases at V and 8 bases at J, with 7 bases between. For the CDR3, the DNA is TGCGCCAGCAGCCAAGATCTGTCTGGGGAGCTGTTTTTT. It encodes CASSQDLSGELFF.

The V call is TRBV4-1, the J call TRBJ2-3; 9 nucleotides line up with TRBD2. Germline CDR1 MGHRA, CDR2 YSYEKL. CDR3 size: 18 residues. Unmatched junction bases numbered 18, after V lost 5 bases and J lost 6 bases. CDR3: CASSGKGRGRALWDTQYF. The CDR3 DNA follows: TGCGCCAGCAGCGGTAAGGGCCGCGGGAGGGCCCTCTGGGATACGCAGTATTTT.

The V and J genes are TRBV11-2 and TRBJ2-7; no clear D. The ends were cut back, 0 bases at V and 4 bases at J, with 7 bases in the middle. Germline V gene data show CDR1 as SGHAT and CDR2 as FQNNGV. This CDR3 has 13 amino acids. The CDR3 DNA reads TGTGCCAGCAGCTTAGACCCAACTTACGAGCAGTACGTC. It codes for CASSLDPTYEQYV.

The rearrangement links TRBV23-1 to TRBJ1-1, with TRBD1 matching 7 bases. TRBV23-1 carries the ORF label, with uncertain function. This CDR3 has 16 amino acids. V shed 8 bases and J 0 bases; nucleotides not matched to a gene: 12. CDR3 sequence: CASHTRDSIMNTEAFF. CDR3 DNA: TGCGCCAGCCATACCCGGGACAGCATCATGAACACTGAAGCTTTCTTT.

The J gene is TRBJ1-1, the V gene TRBV6-6, with D uncertain. This CDR3 comprises 13 residues. Per germline, CDR1 MNHNY and CDR2 SVGAGI (reference sequence). The ends were cut back, 0 bases at V and 7 bases at J, with 9 bases in the middle. The CDR3 bases are TGTGCCAGCAGTTACTCAGGGCAGCTTGAAGCTTTCTTT. This gives the protein CASSYSGQLEAFF.

This clone appeared once. V gene TRBV2 combines with J gene TRBJ2-3; TRBD2 matches 8 bases. V lost 4 bases to trimming and J lost 6 bases; unmatched junction nucleotides: 9. Germline values: CDR1 SNHLY, CDR2 FYNNEI. CDR3 length equals 15 residues. For the CDR3, the DNA is TGTGCCAGCAGTGGGTGGACTAGCCAATTTGATACGCAGTATTTT. This encodes CASSGWTSQFDTQYF.

The gene calls are TRBV7-8 and TRBJ2-1; 9 positions match TRBD2. Germline V CDR1 and CDR2: SGHVS, FQNEAQ. V was pared by 5 bases and J by 0 bases, with 11 bases of the junction left unmatched. The CDR3 consists of 18 residues. CDR3 DNA sequence: TGTGCCAGCAGCGAAGGTCCGGGACTAGCAAGCTCCTACAATGAGCAGTTCTTC. Protein product: CASSEGPGLASSYNEQFF.

The chain has TRBV16 and TRBJ1-5; weak D call: TRBD1 (5 bases). The CDR3 is 16 residues long. Trimming took off 1 base at V and 2 bases at J, with 12 bases between the two ends. Germline V gene data show CDR1 as KGHSY and CDR2 as FQNENV. The CDR3 is CASSQLGQGGNQPQHF. DNA for the CDR3: TGTGCCAGCAGCCAATTAGGGCAGGGAGGCAATCAGCCCCAGCATTTT.

The rearrangement uses TRBV5-1 and TRBJ2-3; D uncertain. Germline values: CDR1 SGHRS, CDR2 YFSETQ. V was trimmed by 2 bases and J by 2 bases, leaving 9 bases between them. The CDR3 has 14 amino acids. CDR3 nucleotides: TGCGCCAGCAGCTTCCGACGGACCACAGATACGCAGTATTTT. Residues: CASSFRRTTDTQYF.

The chain combines TRBV4-2 with TRBJ2-1; 10 bases are shared with TRBD2. With 1 base clipped from V and 10 bases from J, the junction kept 10 bases outside the gene matches. The CDR3 totals 16 residues. Germline V gives CDR1 LGHNA, CDR2 YNFKEQ. The CDR3 protein is CASSQGPSGSGYEQFF. As DNA, the CDR3 is TGTGCCAGCAGCCAAGGCCCTAGCGGGAGCGGGTACGAGCAGTTCTTC.